These 23 T cell receptor beta chains came from one sample sequenced in a study of OX40 agonist ivuxolimab in advanced cancers. Using immunoSEQ multiplex PCR, the repertoire was profiled, and TCRdb retains in-frame clones only, with some absent. The sample holds 60,000 or so clones, roughly 86% seen once. The sequencing here drew on CD4+ or CD8+ T cells sorted from blood, taken in a trial of the OX40 agonist ivuxolimab. Receptors were obtained from an adult with an advanced solid tumor such as melanoma, head and neck, liver or kidney cancer.

The rearrangement uses TRBV5-5 and TRBJ1-6; possible D gene TRBD1, 5 bases. The CDR3 extends over 15 amino acids. The germline V gene encodes CDR1 SGHKS and CDR2 YYEKEE (reference sequence). Trimming took off 0 bases at V and 7 bases at J, with 11 bases between the two ends. CDR3 residues: CASSLGAGVNSPLHF. The CDR3 DNA reads as TGTGCCAGCAGCTTGGGGGCGGGGGTAAATTCACCCCTCCACTTT.

The genes are TRBV4-1 and TRBJ1-5, with a possible D match to TRBD1 (5 bases). V lost 4 bases and J lost 0, with 13 bases in between. Per germline, CDR1 MGHRA and CDR2 YSYEKL. CDR3 length: 16 residues. This chain's CDR3 is CASSLRVGYSNQPQHF. CDR3 sequence (DNA): TGCGCCAGCAGCCTCAGGGTGGGTTATAGCAATCAGCCCCAGCATTTT.

The rearrangement uses TRBV28 and TRBJ1-5; D possibly corresponds to TRBD1 (5 bases). Germline CDR1 and CDR2: MDHEN and SYDVKM. This CDR3 is 13 amino acids long. With 6 bases removed from V and 7 bases from J, the gap between germline ends came to 13 bases. The CDR3 DNA sequence: TGTGCCAGCAGCCTAGGGGAAGGACAGCCCCAGCATTTT. It yields the protein CASSLGEGQPQHF.

This clone was detected once. The chain joins TRBV27 to TRBJ2-7; D uncertain. The germline V gene encodes CDR1 MNHEY and CDR2 SMNVEV (reference sequence). This CDR3 is built from 15 residues. The V gene lost 8 bases and the J gene lost 4 bases, with 21 bases spanning the gap. CDR3 amino acids: CASGISAVSPYEQYF. The CDR3 DNA reads as TGTGCCAGCGGTATATCGGCAGTGTCCCCATACGAGCAGTACTTC.

The V and J genes are TRBV19 and TRBJ2-7; 12 bases line up with TRBD1. V was pared by 5 bases and J by 7 bases, with 9 bases of the junction left unmatched. The germline V gene has CDR1 LNHDA and CDR2 SQIVND (reference sequence). The CDR3 has 15 amino acids. The CDR3 nucleotides are TGTGCCAGTAGTTACACCGGGACAGGGGGCGGGGAGCAGTACTTC. It encodes CASSYTGTGGGEQYF.

The gene calls are TRBV2 and TRBJ2-7; tentative D call: TRBD2 (6 bases). CDR3 length: 11 amino acids. Trimming took 7 bases from V and 6 from J, leaving 10 bases between them. Per the germline V gene, CDR1 is SNHLY and CDR2 is FYNNEI. CDR3 sequence reads: CASMIGGEQYF. The CDR3 bases are TGTGCCAGCATGATCGGGGGCGAGCAGTACTTC.

The chain combines TRBV5-1 with TRBJ2-7; a weak D match, TRBD2 (5 bases). Germline V gene lookup returns CDR1 SGHRS and CDR2 YFSETQ. There are 14 residues in the CDR3. The ends were cut back, 1 base at V and 7 bases at J, with 15 bases in the middle. The CDR3 nucleotides read TGCGCCAGCAGCTTGACCGTCTCACTAGGGGAGCAGTACTTC. Translated, it gives CASSLTVSLGEQYF.

The chain employs TRBV27 and TRBJ2-5, with D perhaps TRBD1 or TRBD2 (6 bases each). The CDR3 sequence is 13 residues long. Trimming removed 10 bases at V and 6 bases at J, with 18 bases between. The V gene's germline CDR1 is MNHEY and CDR2 SMNVEV (reference sequence). The CDR3 DNA follows: TGTGCCACCGCCCTCTCCCGGGGGCAGACCCAGTACTTC. This encodes CATALSRGQTQYF.

V gene TRBV7-9 combines with J gene TRBJ1-1, with no clear D. CDR1 and CDR2 (germline): SEHNR, FQNEAQ (reference sequence). Trimming removed 1 base from V and 3 bases from J, with 9 bases in between. The CDR3 loop spans 14 amino acids. The CDR3 region is CASSLVYGDTEAFF. As DNA, the CDR3 is TGTGCCAGCAGCTTAGTGTATGGGGACACTGAAGCTTTCTTT.

The genes are TRBV11-3 and TRBJ2-3, with TRBD1 matching 7 bases. The CDR3 totals 15 residues. Trimming at V came to 2 bases and at J to 2 bases, leaving 4 bases not matched to a gene. Germline V lookup: CDR1 SGHNT, CDR2 YENEEA. The CDR3 region has the DNA TGTGCCAGCAGCTTAAACAGGGGATACACAGATACGCAGTATTTT. Residues: CASSLNRGYTDTQYF. The variable domain in full, completed from reference TRBV11-3 and TRBJ2-3, reads EAGVVQSPRYKIIEKKQPVAFWCNPISGHNTLYWYLQNLGQGPELLIRYENEEAVDDSQLPKDRFSAERLKGVDSTLKIQPAELGDSAVYLCASSLNRGYTDTQYFGPGTRLTVL.

The chain combines TRBV28 with TRBJ2-7; no clear D gene. Per the germline V gene, CDR1 is MDHEN and CDR2 is SYDVKM. With 3 bases removed from V and 0 bases from J, the gap between germline ends came to 12 bases. The length of the CDR3 is 15 residues. The CDR3 nucleotides are TGTGCCAGCAGTTTCGTCCTAGGCGGCTCCTACGAGCAGTACTTC. It is translated as CASSFVLGGSYEQYF.

V usage is TRBV28 and J usage is TRBJ2-3, with unresolved D. V shed 4 bases and J shed 7 bases, with 9 bases lying between them. The CDR3 has 12 residues. The germline V gene has CDR1 MDHEN and CDR2 SYDVKM. The CDR3 here is CASSSPLHTQYF. The DNA of the CDR3 is TGTGCCAGCAGTTCCCCTCTCCATACGCAGTATTTT.

The gene calls are TRBV18 and TRBJ2-2; D may be TRBD1 or TRBD2 (5 bases each). Germline values: CDR1 KGHSH, CDR2 LQKENI. This CDR3 has 14 residues. Trimming took off 3 bases at V and 4 bases at J, with 9 bases between the two ends. This CDR3 is CASSPGTGTGELFF. CDR3 DNA: TGTGCCAGCTCACCGGGGACGGGCACCGGGGAGCTGTTTTTT.

The V gene is TRBV2, the J gene TRBJ1-2; 9 bases are a match to TRBD1. The CDR3 covers 13 residues. Germline V gives CDR1 SNHLY, CDR2 FYNNEI. Unmatched junction bases numbered 7, after V lost 11 bases and J lost 3 bases. CDR3 in DNA: TGTGCCTTTCTACGGACAGGGGACTATGGCTACACCTTC. Translated: CAFLRTGDYGYTF.

The chain recombines TRBV5-6 with TRBJ2-7; 11 bases fit TRBD1. This CDR3 region has 18 residues. V lost 1 base and J lost 0; bases outside the gene matches: 9. The germline CDR1 and CDR2 sequences are SGHDT and YYEEEE. Written as DNA, the CDR3 is TGTGCCAGCAGCTTGTCCGGACAGGGGGCTTTGAGCTCCTACGAGCAGTACTTC. Encoded protein: CASSLSGQGALSSYEQYF.

This chain connects TRBV27 to TRBJ2-7; TRBD2 is a possible D gene (5 bases). Looked up from germline, CDR1 is MNHEY and CDR2 is SMNVEV (reference sequence). The CDR3 is 11 amino acids. The V gene lost 5 bases and the J gene lost 4 bases, with 6 bases spanning the gap. The CDR3 DNA reads as TGTGCCAGCAGTAGAGGGTACGAGCAGTACTTC. Encoded protein: CASSRGYEQYF.

V gene TRBV7-2 combines with J gene TRBJ1-6, with TRBD1 matching 8 bases. The CDR3 runs 14 residues. Trimming at V came to 6 bases and at J to 9 bases, leaving 7 bases not matched to a gene. CDR1 and CDR2 from the germline V gene are SGHTA and FQGNSA. CDR3 in amino acids: CASSFDRGGSPLHF. CDR3 nucleotides: TGTGCCAGCAGTTTTGACAGGGGAGGTTCACCCCTCCACTTT.

Here the CDR3 DNA reads TGTGCCAGCAGTTCCGGGACAGGGGGTTGGAATTCACCCCTCCACTTT. Encoded protein: CASSSGTGGWNSPLHF. V is TRBV6-5 and J is TRBJ1-6; 11 bases agree with TRBD1. This CDR3 has 16 residues. CDR1 is MNHEY, CDR2 SVGAGI, per germline. V was clipped by 4 bases and J by 7 bases; unmatched bases: 6.

This sequence joins TRBV7-3 and TRBJ2-1; TRBD1 agrees at 11 bases. V was pared by 5 bases and J by 8 bases, with 8 bases of the junction left unmatched. Germline values: CDR1 SGHTA, CDR2 FQGTGA. This CDR3 has 15 residues. CDR3 region: CASSPVGQGVHEQFF. The CDR3 DNA sequence: TGTGCCAGCAGCCCCGTGGGACAGGGGGTCCATGAGCAGTTCTTC.

The chain carries TRBV27 and TRBJ2-1; no clear D gene. The V end was cut by 8 bases, the J end by 7 bases, with 15 bases between. CDR3 length equals 13 residues. The germline CDR1 and CDR2 sequences are MNHEY and SMNVEV (reference sequence). The chain's CDR3 is CASLPPGFNEQFF. The CDR3 DNA reads TGTGCCAGCCTTCCCCCGGGCTTTAATGAGCAGTTCTTC.

The genes are TRBV6-6 and TRBJ2-1; no clear D. The germline V gene encodes CDR1 MNHNY and CDR2 SVGAGI (reference sequence). The V gene lost 2 bases and the J gene lost 9 bases, with 8 bases spanning the gap. This CDR3 is built from 12 residues. CDR3 sequence reads: CASSYEVPEQFF. The CDR3 DNA reads TGTGCCAGCAGTTACGAAGTTCCTGAGCAGTTCTTC.

This clone showed up just a few times. In DNA, the CDR3 is TGTGCCAGCAGTTCCCGGGACCAGAGATACGAGCAGTACTTC. It yields the protein CASSSRDQRYEQYF. This chain joins TRBV27 and TRBJ2-7, with D possibly being TRBD1 or TRBD2 (5 bases each). Trimming shortened V by 4 bases and J by 4 bases, and 14 bases separated the two germline ends. The length of the CDR3 is 14 residues. The V gene's germline CDR1 is MNHEY and CDR2 SMNVEV (reference sequence).

The V and J genes are TRBV5-4 and TRBJ2-5; 7 nucleotides match TRBD1. The CDR3 runs to 16 residues. Per the germline V gene, CDR1 is SGHNT and CDR2 is YYREEE (reference sequence). The V segment lost 9 bases and the J segment 5 bases; nucleotides outside the gene matches: 19. The CDR3: CATTEGAYIFRETQYF. The CDR3 DNA is TGTGCCACCACCGAGGGGGCATATATTTTTCGGGAGACCCAGTACTTC.